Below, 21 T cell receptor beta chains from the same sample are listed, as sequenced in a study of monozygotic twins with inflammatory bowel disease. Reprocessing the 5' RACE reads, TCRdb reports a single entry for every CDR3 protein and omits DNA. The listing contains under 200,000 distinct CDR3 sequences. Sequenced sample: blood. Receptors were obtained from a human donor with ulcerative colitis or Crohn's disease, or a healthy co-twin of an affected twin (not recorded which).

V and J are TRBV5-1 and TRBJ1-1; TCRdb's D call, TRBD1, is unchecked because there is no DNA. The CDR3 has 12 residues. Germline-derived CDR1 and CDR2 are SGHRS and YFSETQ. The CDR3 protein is CASSTGTGDAFF.

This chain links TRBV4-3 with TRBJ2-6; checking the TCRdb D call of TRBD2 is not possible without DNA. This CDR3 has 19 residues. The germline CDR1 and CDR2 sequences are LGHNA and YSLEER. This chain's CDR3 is CASSQDLVAGGSGANVLTF.

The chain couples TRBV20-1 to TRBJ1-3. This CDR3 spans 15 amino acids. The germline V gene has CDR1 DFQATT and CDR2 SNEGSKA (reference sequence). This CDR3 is CSARERPSSGNTIYF.

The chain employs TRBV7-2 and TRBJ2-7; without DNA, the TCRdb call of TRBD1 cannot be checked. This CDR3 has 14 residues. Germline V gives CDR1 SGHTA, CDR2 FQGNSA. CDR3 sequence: CASSTRTAGDEQYF.

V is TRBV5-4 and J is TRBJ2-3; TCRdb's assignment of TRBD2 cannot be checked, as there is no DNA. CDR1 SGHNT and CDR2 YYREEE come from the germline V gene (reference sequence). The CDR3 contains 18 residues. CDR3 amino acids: CASSLGLAGIQSTDTQYF.

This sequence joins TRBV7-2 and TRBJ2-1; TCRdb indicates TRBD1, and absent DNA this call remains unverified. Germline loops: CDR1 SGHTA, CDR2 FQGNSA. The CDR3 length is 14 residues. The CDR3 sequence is CASSPQTGAGEQFF. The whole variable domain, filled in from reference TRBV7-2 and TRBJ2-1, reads GAGVSQSPSNKVTEKGKDVELRCDPISGHTALYWYRQSLGQGLEFLIYFQGNSAPDKSGLPSDRFSAERTGGSVSTLTIQRTQQEDSAVYLCASSPQTGAGEQFFGPGTRLTVL.

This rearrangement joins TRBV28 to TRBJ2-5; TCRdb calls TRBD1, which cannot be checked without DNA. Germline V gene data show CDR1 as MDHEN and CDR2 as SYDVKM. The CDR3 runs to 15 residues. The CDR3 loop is CASSSQTGGDVTQYF.

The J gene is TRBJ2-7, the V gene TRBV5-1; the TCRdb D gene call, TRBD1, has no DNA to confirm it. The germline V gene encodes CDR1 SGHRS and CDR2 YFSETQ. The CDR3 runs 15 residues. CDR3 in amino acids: CASSLGQDGTYEQYF.

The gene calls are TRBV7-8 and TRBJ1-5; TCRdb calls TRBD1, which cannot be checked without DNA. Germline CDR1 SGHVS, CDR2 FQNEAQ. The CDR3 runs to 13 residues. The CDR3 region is CASSFQGNQPQHF.

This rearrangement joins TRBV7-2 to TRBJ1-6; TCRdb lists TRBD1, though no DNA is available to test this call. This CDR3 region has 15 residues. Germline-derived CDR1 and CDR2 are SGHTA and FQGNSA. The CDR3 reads CASSFLGRGNSPLHF.

This CDR3 is CASSLNGRSGQFF. The rearrangement joins TRBV7-2 to TRBJ2-1. The V gene's germline CDR1 is SGHTA and CDR2 FQGNSA. CDR3 length: 13 residues.

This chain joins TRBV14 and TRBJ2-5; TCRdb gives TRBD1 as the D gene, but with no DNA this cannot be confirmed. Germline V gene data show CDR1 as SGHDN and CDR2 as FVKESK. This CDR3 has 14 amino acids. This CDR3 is CASSQDRQGETQYF.

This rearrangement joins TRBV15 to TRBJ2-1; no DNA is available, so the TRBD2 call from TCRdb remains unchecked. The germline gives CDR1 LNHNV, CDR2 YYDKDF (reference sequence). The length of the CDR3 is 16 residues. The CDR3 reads CATSSRSGRPNNEQFF. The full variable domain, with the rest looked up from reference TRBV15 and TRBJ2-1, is DAMVIQNPRYQVTQFGKPVTLSCSQTLNHNVMYWYQQKSSQAPKLLFHYYDKDFNNEADTPDNFQSRRPNTSFCFLDIRSPGLGDTAMYLCATSSRSGRPNNEQFFGPGTRLTVL.

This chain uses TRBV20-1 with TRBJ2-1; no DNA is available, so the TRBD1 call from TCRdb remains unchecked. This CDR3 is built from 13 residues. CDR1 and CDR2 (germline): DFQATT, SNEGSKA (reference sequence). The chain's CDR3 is CSARGEQNNEQFF.

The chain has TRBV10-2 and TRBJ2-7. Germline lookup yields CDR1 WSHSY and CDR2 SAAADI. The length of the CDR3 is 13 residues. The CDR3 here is CASSGSGSYEQYF.

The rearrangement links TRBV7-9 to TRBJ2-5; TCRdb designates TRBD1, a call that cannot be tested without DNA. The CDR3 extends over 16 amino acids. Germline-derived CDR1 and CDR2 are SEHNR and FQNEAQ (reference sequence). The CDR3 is CASSSPGTGVQETQYF.

CDR3 residues: CASSLGVFSGANVLTF. This chain connects TRBV5-8 to TRBJ2-6. CDR3 length: 16 residues. Germline loops: CDR1 SGHTS, CDR2 YDEGEE.

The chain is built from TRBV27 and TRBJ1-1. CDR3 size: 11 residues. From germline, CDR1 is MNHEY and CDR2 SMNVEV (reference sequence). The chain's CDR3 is CASRTVAEAFF.

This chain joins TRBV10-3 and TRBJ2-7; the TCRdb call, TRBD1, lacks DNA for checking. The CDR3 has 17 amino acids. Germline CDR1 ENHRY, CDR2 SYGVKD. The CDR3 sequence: CAISESGLGTGGYEQYF.

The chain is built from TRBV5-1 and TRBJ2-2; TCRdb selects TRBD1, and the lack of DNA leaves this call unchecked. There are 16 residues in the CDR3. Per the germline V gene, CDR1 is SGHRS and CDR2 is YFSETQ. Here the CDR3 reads CASSLASQGNTGELFF.

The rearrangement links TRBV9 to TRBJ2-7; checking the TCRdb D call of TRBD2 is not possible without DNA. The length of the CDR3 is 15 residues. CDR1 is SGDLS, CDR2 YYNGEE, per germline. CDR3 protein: CASSVQPGGSYEQYF.